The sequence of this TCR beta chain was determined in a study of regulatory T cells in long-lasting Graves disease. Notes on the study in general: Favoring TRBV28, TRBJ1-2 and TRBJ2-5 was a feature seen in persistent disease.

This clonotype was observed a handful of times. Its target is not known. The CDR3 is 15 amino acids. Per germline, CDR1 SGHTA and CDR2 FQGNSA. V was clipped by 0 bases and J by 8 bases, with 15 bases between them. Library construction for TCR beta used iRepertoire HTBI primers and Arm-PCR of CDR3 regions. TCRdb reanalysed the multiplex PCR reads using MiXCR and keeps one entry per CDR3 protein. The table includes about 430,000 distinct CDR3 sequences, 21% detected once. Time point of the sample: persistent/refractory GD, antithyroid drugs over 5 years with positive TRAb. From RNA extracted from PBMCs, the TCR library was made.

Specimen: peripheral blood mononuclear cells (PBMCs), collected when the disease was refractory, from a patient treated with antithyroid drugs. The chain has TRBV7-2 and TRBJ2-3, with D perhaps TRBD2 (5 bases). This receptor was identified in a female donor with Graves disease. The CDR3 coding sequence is TGTGCCAGCAGCTTAGCCTTGGCGGCCGGAGGTACGCAGTATTTT. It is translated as CASSLALAAGGTQYF.